Following are 13 T cell receptor beta chains from one sample sequenced in a study of blood T cell repertoires in COVID-19 (dated by TCRdb to the early 2020s). The library relied on the immunoSEQ multiplex PCR assay. TCRdb stores this immuneACCESS table with in-frame sequences only. Part of the clones is absent; in the studies checked, under half of the shortfall reflects unresolved V genes, and no reason is known for the rest. The sample includes approximately 240,000 clones, with around four fifths observed a single time. Clones ranked in the top ten supply 5.5% to 7.5% of the sample. Sequenced material: peripheral blood. The receptor set was obtained from a woman aged 60-70 years with active or convalescent COVID-19.

The genes are TRBV4-1 and TRBJ2-3; unclear D gene. Germline V gene lookup returns CDR1 MGHRA and CDR2 YSYEKL. CDR3 size: 14 residues. V lost 0 bases to trimming and J lost 8 bases, with 12 bases between them. CDR3 nucleotides: TGCGCCAGCAGCCAAGATCCCCGCTGGCCTACGCAGTATTTT. This codes for CASSQDPRWPTQYF.

J is TRBJ2-2 and V is TRBV18, with D possibly being TRBD1 (6 bases). The germline V gene has CDR1 KGHSH and CDR2 LQKENI. V shed 3 bases and J shed 3 bases, with 11 bases lying between them. The CDR3 has 15 residues. In nucleotides, the CDR3 is TGTGCCAGCTCACCCGGGACAATCGACACCGGGGAGCTGTTTTTT. Its protein is CASSPGTIDTGELFF.

On this clone: A read error may account for a junction end that differs from germline. The V call is TRBV15, the J call TRBJ2-1, with D unclear. The CDR3 runs to 15 residues. The germline V gene has CDR1 LNHNV and CDR2 YYDKDF (reference sequence). The CDR3 loop reads CATTRAGGHYNEQFF. CDR3 nucleotides: TGTGCCACCACCAGAGCCGGTGGGCACTACAATGAGCAGTTCTTC.

The V gene is TRBV7-8, the J gene TRBJ1-3; D is possibly TRBD1 (5 bases). Looked up from germline, CDR1 is SGHVS and CDR2 is FQNEAQ. This CDR3 has 17 amino acids. The ends were cut back, 1 base at V and 3 bases at J, with 16 bases in the middle. For the CDR3, the DNA is TGTGCCAGCAGCTTAGTAGCCAACCAGGGTATTGGAAACACCATATATTTT. It encodes CASSLVANQGIGNTIYF.

This chain joins TRBV5-1 and TRBJ2-5, with 7 bases matching TRBD1. Germline V lookup: CDR1 SGHRS, CDR2 YFSETQ. The CDR3 length is 14 residues. V lost 4 bases to trimming and J lost 1 base; unmatched junction nucleotides: 4. The CDR3 sequence: CASSLQGTQETQYF. DNA for the CDR3: TGCGCCAGCAGCCTACAGGGGACCCAAGAGACCCAGTACTTC.

The V gene is TRBV11-3, the J gene TRBJ1-6; 9 nucleotides line up with TRBD1. V lost 0 bases to trimming and J lost 9 bases; unmatched junction nucleotides: 6. The CDR3 length is 16 residues. Germline values: CDR1 SGHNT, CDR2 YENEEA. The DNA for the CDR3 is TGTGCCAGCAGCTTAGAAAGGGACAGGGAAACTTCACCCCTCCACTTT. This encodes CASSLERDRETSPLHF.

The chain joins TRBV28 to TRBJ2-7; 7 bases agree with TRBD1. The junction had 8 bases not matched to a gene; V was cut back by 8 bases and J by 4 bases. Germline loops: CDR1 MDHEN, CDR2 SYDVKM. The CDR3 totals 13 residues. The CDR3 spells CASAGTAIYEQYV. The CDR3 coding sequence is TGTGCCAGCGCCGGGACAGCGATATACGAGCAGTACGTC.

The V call is TRBV25-1, the J call TRBJ1-3, with no clear D. CDR1 MGHDK and CDR2 SYGVNS come from the germline V gene. Trimming removed 6 bases from V and 0 bases from J, with 6 bases in between. The CDR3 totals 13 residues. As DNA, the CDR3 is TGTGCCAGCAGCCTCCCCTCTGGAAACACCATATATTTT. Residues: CASSLPSGNTIYF.

The rearrangement uses TRBV3-1 (or the pseudogene TRBV3-2) and TRBJ2-2; 14 bases are a match to TRBD2. From germline, CDR1 is LGHDT and CDR2 YNNKEL (reference sequence). The CDR3 is 17 residues long. V trimming: 1 base; J trimming: 5 bases; junction bases outside the gene matches: 3. CDR3 in DNA: TGTGCCAGCAGCCAAGGACTAGCGGGAGGGCCTACCGGGGAGCTGTTTTTT. As protein: CASSQGLAGGPTGELFF.

This clone was observed a few times. The V call is TRBV9, the J call TRBJ2-7, with 8 bases aligning to TRBD2. With V trimmed by 1 base and J by 0 bases, 3 bases remained unmatched. Germline lookup yields CDR1 SGDLS and CDR2 YYNGEE. The CDR3 has 15 residues. The CDR3 DNA reads TGTGCCAGCAGCGTATCTAGCGGGTCCTCCTACGAGCAGTACTTC. Its translation: CASSVSSGSSYEQYF.

This chain uses TRBV29-1 with TRBJ2-5; 11 nucleotides match TRBD1. V lost 3 bases and J lost 4; bases outside the gene matches: 4. Per the germline V gene, CDR1 is SQVTM and CDR2 is ANQGSEA. The CDR3 is 14 residues long. The CDR3 DNA sequence: TGCAGCGTTGATTGGACAGGGGGCTCAGAGACCCAGTACTTC. Its translation: CSVDWTGGSETQYF.

The chain is built from TRBV15 and TRBJ2-1; 7 bases agree with TRBD1. Unmatched junction bases numbered 8, after V lost 1 base and J lost 2 bases. Germline lookup yields CDR1 LNHNV and CDR2 YYDKDF (reference sequence). The CDR3 contains 17 residues. Here the CDR3 DNA reads TGTGCCACCAGCAGAGGCCTCCTCCAGGGGGCCTACAATGAGCAGTTCTTC. Amino acid sequence: CATSRGLLQGAYNEQFF. The full variable domain, with the rest looked up from reference TRBV15 and TRBJ2-1, is DAMVIQNPRYQVTQFGKPVTLSCSQTLNHNVMYWYQQKSSQAPKLLFHYYDKDFNNEADTPDNFQSRRPNTSFCFLDIRSPGLGDTAMYLCATSRGLLQGAYNEQFFGPGTRLTVL.

The V gene is TRBV5-6, the J gene TRBJ1-1, with D possibly TRBD1 on 6 matching bases. Germline-derived CDR1 and CDR2 are SGHDT and YYEEEE. The CDR3 totals 15 residues. The V gene lost 3 bases and the J gene lost 11 bases, with 23 bases spanning the gap. The CDR3 DNA follows: TGTGCCAGCAGCTCCAGGTGGGGGCCGCAAACGCGGGCTTTCTTT. Encoded protein: CASSSRWGPQTRAFF.